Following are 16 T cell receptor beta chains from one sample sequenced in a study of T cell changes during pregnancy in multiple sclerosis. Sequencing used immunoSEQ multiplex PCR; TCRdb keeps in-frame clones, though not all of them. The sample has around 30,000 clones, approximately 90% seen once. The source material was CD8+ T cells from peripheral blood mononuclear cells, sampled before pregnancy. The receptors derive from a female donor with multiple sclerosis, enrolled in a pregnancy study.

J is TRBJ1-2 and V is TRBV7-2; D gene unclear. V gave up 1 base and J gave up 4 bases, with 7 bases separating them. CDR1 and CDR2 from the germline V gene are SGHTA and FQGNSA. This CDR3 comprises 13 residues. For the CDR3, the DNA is TGTGCCAGCAGCTTAGGACACGGCTATGGCTACACCTTC. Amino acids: CASSLGHGYGYTF.

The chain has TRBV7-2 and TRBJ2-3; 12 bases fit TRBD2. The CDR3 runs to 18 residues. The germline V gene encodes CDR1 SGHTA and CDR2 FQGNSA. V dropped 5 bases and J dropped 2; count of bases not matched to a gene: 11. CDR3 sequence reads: CASSVEALAGGVTDTQYF. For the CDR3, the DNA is TGTGCCAGCAGCGTAGAAGCCCTAGCGGGGGGGGTCACAGATACGCAGTATTTT. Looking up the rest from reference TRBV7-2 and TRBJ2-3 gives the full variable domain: GAGVSQSPSNKVTEKGKDVELRCDPISGHTALYWYRQSLGQGLEFLIYFQGNSAPDKSGLPSDRFSAERTGGSVSTLTIQRTQQEDSAVYLCASSVEALAGGVTDTQYFGPGTRLTVL.

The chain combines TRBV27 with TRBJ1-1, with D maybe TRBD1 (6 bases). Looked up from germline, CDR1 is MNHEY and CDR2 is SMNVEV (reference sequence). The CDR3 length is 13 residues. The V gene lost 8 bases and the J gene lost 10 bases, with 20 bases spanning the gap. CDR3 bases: TGTGCCAGCCAACTTACAGGGAGCCCGGGAGCTTTCTTT. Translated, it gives CASQLTGSPGAFF.

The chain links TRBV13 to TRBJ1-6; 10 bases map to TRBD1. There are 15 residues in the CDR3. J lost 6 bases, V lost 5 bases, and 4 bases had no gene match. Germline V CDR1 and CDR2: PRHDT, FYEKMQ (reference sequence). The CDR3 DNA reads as TGTGCCAGCAGCCCCCGGGACAGGGGTAATTCACCCCTCCACTTT. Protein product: CASSPRDRGNSPLHF.

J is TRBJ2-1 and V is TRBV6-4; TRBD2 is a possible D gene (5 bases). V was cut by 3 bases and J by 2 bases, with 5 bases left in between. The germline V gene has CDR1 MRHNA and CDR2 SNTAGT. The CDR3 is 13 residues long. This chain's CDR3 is CASSETTYNEQFF. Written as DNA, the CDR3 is TGTGCCAGCAGTGAGACTACCTACAATGAGCAGTTCTTC.

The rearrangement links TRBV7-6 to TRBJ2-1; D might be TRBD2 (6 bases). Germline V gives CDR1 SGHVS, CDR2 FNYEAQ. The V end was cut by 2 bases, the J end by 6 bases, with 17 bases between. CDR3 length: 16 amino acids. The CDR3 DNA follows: TGTGCCAGCAGCTTATTTGGACACCAGGGAGGCAATGAGCAGTTCTTC. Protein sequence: CASSLFGHQGGNEQFF.

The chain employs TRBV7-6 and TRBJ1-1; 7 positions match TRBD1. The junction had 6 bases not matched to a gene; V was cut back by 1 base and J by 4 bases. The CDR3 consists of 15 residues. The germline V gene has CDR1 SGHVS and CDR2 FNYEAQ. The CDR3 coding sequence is TGTGCCAGCAGCTTAGTAGCAGGGGGTCGCACTGAAGCTTTCTTT. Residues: CASSLVAGGRTEAFF. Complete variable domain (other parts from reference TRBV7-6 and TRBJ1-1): GAGVSQSPRYKVTKRGQDVALRCDPISGHVSLYWYRQALGQGPEFLTYFNYEAQQDKSGLPNDRFSAERPEGSISTLTIQRTEQRDSAMYRCASSLVAGGRTEAFFGQGTRLTVV.

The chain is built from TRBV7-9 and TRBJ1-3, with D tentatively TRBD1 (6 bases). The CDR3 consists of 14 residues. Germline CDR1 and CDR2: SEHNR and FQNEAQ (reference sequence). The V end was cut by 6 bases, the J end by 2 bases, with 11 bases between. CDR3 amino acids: CASSTRGTGNTIYF. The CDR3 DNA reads TGTGCCAGCAGTACCAGGGGCACTGGAAACACCATATATTTT.

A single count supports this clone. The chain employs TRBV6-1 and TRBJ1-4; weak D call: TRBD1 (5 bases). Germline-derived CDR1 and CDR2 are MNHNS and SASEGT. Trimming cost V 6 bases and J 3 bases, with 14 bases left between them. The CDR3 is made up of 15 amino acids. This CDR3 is CASSRQPKPNEKLFF. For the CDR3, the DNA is TGTGCCAGCAGCCGACAGCCCAAACCTAATGAAAAACTGTTTTTT.

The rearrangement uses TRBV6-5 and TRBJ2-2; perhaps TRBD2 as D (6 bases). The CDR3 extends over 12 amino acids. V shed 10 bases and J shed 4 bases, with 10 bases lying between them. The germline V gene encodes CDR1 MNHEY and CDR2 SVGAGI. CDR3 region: CATFSGTGELFF. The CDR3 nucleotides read TGTGCCACCTTTAGCGGCACCGGGGAGCTGTTTTTT.

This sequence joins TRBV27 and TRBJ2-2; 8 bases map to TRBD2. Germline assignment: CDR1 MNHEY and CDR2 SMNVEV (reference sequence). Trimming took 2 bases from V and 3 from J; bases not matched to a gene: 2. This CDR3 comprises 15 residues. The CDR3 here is CASSLPGGDTGELFF. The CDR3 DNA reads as TGTGCCAGCAGTTTACCGGGAGGGGACACCGGGGAGCTGTTTTTT.

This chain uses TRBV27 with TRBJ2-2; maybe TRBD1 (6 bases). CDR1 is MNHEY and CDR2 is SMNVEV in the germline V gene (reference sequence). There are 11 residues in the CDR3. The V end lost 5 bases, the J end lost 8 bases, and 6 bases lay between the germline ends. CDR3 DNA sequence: TGTGCCAGCAGTAGGGGGGGGGAGCTGTTTTTT. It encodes CASSRGGELFF.

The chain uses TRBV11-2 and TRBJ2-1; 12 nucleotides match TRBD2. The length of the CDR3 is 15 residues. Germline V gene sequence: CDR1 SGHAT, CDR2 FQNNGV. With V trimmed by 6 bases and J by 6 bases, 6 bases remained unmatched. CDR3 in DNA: TGTGCCAGCAGACCCGGACTAGCGGGGCCCAATGAGCAGTTCTTC. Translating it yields CASRPGLAGPNEQFF.

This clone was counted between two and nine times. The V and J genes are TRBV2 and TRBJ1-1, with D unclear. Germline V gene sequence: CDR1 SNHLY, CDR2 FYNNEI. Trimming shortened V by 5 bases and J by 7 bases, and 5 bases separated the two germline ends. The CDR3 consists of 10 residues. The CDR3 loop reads CASSHGEAFF. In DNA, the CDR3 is TGTGCCAGCAGTCACGGTGAAGCTTTCTTT.

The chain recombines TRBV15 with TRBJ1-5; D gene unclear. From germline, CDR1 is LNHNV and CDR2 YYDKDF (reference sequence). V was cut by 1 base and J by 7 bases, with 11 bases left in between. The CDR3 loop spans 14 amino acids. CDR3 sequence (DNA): TGTGCCACCAGCAGAGTCGGCCTAGAGCAGCCCCAGCATTTT. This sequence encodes CATSRVGLEQPQHF.

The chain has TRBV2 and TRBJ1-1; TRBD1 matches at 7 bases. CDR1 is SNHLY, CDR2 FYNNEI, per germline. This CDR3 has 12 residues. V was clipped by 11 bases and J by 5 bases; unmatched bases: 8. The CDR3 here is CASLGRGTEAFF. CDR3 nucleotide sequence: TGTGCCTCTTTGGGCAGGGGGACTGAAGCTTTCTTT.